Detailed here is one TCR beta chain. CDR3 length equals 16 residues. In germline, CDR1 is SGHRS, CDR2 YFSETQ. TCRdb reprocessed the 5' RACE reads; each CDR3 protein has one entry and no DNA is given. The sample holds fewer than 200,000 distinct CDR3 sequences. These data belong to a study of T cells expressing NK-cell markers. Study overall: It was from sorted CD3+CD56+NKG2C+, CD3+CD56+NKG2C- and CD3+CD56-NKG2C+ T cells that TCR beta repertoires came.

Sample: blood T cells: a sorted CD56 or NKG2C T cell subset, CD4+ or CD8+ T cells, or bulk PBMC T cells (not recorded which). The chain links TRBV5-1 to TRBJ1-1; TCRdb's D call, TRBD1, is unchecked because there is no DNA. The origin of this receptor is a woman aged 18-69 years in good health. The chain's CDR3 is CASSLLLTGEIAEAFF.